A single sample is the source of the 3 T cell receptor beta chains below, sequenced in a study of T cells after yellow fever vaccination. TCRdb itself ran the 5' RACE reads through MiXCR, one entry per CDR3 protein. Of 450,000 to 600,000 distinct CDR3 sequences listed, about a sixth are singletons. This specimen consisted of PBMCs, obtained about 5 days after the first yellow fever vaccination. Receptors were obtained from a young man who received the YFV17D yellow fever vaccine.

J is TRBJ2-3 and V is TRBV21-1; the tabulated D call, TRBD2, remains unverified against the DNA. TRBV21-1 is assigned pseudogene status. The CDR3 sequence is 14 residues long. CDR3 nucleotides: TGTGCCAGCAGCAAAAACGGGAGGCCAGATACGCAGTATTTT. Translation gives CASSKNGRPDTQYF.

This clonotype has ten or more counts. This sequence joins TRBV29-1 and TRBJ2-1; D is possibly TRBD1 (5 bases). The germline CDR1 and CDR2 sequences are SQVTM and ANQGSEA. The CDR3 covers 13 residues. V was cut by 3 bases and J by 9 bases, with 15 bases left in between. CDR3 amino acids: CSVDLKGPGEQFF. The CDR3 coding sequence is TGCAGCGTTGACCTCAAGGGGCCCGGTGAGCAGTTCTTC.

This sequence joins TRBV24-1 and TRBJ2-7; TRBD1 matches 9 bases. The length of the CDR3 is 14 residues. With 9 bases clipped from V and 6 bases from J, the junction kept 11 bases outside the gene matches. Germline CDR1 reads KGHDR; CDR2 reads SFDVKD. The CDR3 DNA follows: TGTGCCACCTTTGGGCCGGACAGGGGAAGCGAGCAGTACTTC. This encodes CATFGPDRGSEQYF.